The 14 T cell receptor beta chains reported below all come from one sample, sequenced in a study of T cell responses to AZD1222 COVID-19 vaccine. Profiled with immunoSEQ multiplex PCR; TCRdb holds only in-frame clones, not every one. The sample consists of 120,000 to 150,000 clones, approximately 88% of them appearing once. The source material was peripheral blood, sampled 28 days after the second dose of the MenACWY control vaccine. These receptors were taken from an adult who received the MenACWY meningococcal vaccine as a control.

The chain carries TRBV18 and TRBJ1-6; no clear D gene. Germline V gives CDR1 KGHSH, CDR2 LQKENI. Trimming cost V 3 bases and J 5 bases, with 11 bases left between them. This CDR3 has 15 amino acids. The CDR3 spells CASSPDLPNNSPLHF. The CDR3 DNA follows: TGTGCCAGCTCACCGGATTTACCGAATAATTCACCCCTCCACTTT.

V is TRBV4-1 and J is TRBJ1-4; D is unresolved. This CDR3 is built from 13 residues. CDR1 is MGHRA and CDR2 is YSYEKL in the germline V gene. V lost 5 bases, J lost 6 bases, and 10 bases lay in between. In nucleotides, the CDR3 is TGCGCCAGCAGCTGGTCAAGGGATGAAAAACTGTTTTTT. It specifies CASSWSRDEKLFF.

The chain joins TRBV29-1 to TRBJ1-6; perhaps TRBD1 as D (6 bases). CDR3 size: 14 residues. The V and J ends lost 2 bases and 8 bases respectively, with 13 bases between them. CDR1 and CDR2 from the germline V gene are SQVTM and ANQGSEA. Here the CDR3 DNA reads TGCAGCGTTGAAAGGTACAGGGATTATTCACCCCTCCACTTT. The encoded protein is CSVERYRDYSPLHF.

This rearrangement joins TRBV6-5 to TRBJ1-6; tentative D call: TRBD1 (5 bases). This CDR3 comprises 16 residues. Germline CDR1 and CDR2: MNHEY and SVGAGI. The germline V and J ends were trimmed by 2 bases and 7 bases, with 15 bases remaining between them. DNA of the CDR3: TGTGCCAGCAGTTACCAGGGATTGGGAGGAAATTCACCCCTCCACTTT. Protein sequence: CASSYQGLGGNSPLHF.

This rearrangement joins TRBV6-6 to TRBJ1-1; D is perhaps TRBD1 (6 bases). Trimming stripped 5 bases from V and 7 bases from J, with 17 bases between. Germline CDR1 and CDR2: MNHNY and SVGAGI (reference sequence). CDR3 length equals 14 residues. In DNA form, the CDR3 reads TGTGCCAGCAGTGTAGGCAGTTGGGGACATGAAGCTTTCTTT. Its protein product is CASSVGSWGHEAFF.

Here the CDR3 DNA reads TGTGCCAGCAGTGACACAGGGGTCACAGATACGCAGTATTTT. As protein: CASSDTGVTDTQYF. The chain uses TRBV25-1 and TRBJ2-3; 7 bases fit TRBD1. The length of the CDR3 is 14 residues. Germline values: CDR1 MGHDK, CDR2 SYGVNS. The J segment lost 2 bases and the V segment lost 3 bases, leaving 2 bases of the junction unmatched.

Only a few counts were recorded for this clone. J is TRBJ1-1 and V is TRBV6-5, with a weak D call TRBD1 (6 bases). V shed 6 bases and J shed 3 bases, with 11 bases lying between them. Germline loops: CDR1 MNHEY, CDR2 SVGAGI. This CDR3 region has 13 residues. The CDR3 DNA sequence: TGTGCCAGCAGGTGGGGGCGCGACACTGAAGCTTTCTTT. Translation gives CASRWGRDTEAFF.

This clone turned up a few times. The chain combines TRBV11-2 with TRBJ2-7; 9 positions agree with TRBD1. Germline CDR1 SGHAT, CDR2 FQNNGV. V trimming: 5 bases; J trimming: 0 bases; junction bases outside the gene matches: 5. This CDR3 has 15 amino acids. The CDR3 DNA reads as TGTGCCAGCAGCCCGGGACAGGGCTACTCCTACGAGCAGTACTTC. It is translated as CASSPGQGYSYEQYF.

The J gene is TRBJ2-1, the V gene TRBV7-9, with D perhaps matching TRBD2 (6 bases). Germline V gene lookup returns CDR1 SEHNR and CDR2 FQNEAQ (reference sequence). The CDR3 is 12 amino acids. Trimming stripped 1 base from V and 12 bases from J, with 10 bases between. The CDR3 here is CASSLGNGGQFF. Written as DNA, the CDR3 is TGTGCCAGCAGCTTAGGTAACGGGGGGCAGTTCTTC.

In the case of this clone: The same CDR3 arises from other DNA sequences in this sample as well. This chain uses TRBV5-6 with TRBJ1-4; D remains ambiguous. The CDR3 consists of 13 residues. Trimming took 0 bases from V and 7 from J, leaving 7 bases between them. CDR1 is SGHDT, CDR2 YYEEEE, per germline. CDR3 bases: TGTGCCAGCAGCTTGGTGGTGGGTGAAAAACTGTTTTTT. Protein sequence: CASSLVVGEKLFF.

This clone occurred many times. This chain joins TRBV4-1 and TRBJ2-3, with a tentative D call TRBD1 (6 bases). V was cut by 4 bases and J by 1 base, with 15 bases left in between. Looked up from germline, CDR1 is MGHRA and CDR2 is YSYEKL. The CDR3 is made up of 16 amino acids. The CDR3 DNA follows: TGCGCCAGCAGCCTAGAAAGGGGGTACGGCACAGATACGCAGTATTTT. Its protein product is CASSLERGYGTDTQYF.

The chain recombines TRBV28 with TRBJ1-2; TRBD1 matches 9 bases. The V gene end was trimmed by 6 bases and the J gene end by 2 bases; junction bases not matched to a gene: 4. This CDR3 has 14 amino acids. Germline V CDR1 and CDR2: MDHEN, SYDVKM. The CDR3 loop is CASRPGTGNYGYTF. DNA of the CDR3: TGTGCCAGCAGGCCAGGGACAGGGAACTATGGCTACACCTTC.

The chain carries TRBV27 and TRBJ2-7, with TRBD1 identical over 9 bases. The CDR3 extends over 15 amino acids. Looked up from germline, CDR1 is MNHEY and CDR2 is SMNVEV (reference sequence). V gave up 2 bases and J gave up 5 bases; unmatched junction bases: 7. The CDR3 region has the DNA TGTGCCAGCAGTTTAACTTCCGGGACAGGGAACGAGCAGTACTTC. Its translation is CASSLTSGTGNEQYF.

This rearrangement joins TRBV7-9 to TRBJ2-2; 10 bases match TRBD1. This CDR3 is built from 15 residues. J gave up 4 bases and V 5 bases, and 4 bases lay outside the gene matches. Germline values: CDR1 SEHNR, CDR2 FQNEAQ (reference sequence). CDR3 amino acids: CASSLRQGATGELFF. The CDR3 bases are TGTGCCAGCAGCCTGAGACAGGGGGCCACCGGGGAGCTGTTTTTT.